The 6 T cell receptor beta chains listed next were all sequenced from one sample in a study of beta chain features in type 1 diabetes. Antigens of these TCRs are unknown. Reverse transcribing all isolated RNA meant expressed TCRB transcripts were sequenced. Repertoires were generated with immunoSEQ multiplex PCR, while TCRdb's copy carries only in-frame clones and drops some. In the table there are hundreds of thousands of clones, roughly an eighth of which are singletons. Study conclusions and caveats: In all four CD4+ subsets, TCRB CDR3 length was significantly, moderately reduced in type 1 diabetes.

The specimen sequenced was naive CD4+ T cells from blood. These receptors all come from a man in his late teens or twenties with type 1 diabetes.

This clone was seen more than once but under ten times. The CDR3 protein is CAWRIGGGWDTIYF. CDR3 in DNA: TGTGCCTGGAGGATCGGAGGGGGCTGGGACACCATATATTTT. The chain recombines TRBV30 with TRBJ1-3; TRBD1 matches 7 bases. V dropped 3 bases and J dropped 8; count of bases not matched to a gene: 10. The CDR3 is made up of 14 amino acids. Germline V gene sequence: CDR1 GTSNPN, CDR2 SVGIG (reference sequence).

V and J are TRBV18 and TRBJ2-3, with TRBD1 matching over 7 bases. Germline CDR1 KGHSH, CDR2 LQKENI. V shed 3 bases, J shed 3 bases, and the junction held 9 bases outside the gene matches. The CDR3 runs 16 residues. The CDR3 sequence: CASSPQTGLPTDTQYF. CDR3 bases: TGTGCCAGCTCACCTCAGACAGGGTTGCCTACAGATACGCAGTATTTT.

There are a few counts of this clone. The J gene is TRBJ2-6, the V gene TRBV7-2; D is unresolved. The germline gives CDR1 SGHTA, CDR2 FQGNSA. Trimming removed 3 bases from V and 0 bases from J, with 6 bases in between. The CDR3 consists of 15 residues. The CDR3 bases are TGTGCCAGCAGCTTTCAGAGCTCTGGGGCCAACGTCCTGACTTTC. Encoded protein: CASSFQSSGANVLTF.

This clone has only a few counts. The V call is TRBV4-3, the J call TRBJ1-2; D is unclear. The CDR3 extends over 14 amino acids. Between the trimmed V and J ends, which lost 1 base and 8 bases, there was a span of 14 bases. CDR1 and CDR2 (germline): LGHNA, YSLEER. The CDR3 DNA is TGCGCCAGCAGCCAAGGGGAGGGCCGTAGCGGCTACACCTTC. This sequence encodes CASSQGEGRSGYTF.

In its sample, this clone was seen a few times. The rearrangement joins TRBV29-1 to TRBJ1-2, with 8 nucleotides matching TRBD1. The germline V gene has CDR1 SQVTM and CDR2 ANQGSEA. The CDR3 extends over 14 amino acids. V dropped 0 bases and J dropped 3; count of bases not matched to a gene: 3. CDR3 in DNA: TGCAGCGTTGAAGAAAGGACAGGGCACTATGGCTACACCTTC. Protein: CSVEERTGHYGYTF.

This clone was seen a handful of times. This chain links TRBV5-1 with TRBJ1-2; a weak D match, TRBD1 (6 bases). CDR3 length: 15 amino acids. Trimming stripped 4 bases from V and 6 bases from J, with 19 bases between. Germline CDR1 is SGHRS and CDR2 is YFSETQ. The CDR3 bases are TGCGCCAGCAGCCATAACAGGGAAACGGTCGATGGCTACACCTTC. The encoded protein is CASSHNRETVDGYTF.